This T cell receptor (beta chain) was captured by sequencing in a study of radiation and T cells in renal cell carcinoma. The data were produced by immunoSEQ multiplex PCR, yet TCRdb's version contains in-frame clones alone and is incomplete. The sample lists about 25,000 clones, 58% occurring once. At least ten counts were recorded for this clone. Its cognate antigen is unknown. The study's findings and limits: Compared with controls, irradiated tumors showed greater TCR clonality. Only small tumor regions of around 1 g were sampled.

The CDR3 has 13 amino acids. The V end lost 0 bases, the J end lost 5 bases, and 7 bases lay between the germline ends. Germline V gene lookup returns CDR1 LGHNA and CDR2 YSLEER. Described treatment: treatment-naive control, cytoreductive nephrectomy. The patient's renal cell carcinoma had clear cell pathology. Source: tumor tissue, taken from a patient whose treatment was nephrectomy without radiotherapy. The TCR was taken from a man between 35 and 55 years old with renal cell carcinoma. J is TRBJ2-5 and V is TRBV4-3, with D unclear. The CDR3 DNA is TGCGCCAGCAGCCAAGATAAGTGGGAGACCCAGTACTTC. This translates into CASSQDKWETQYF.